This record concerns one T cell receptor (beta chain) sequence. The CDR3 extends over 15 amino acids. Germline assignment: CDR1 MRHNA and CDR2 SNTAGT. The V end was cut by 0 bases, the J end by 4 bases, with 11 bases between. The PCR had 60 Vbeta and 13 Jbeta primers. TCRdb's copy holds only in-frame clones and misses some; the assay was immunoSEQ multiplex PCR. This repertoire shows 90,000 to 150,000 clones, less than 65% found once; its top ten account for 9% to 10%. The data were obtained in a study of cytomegalovirus exposure and HLA in healthy donors. The material sequenced was PBMCs. The rearrangement joins TRBV6-4 to TRBJ2-3; D is perhaps TRBD2 (6 bases). This receptor was obtained from a man aged 35 to 55 in good health and CMV-seropositive. CDR3 coding DNA: TGTGCCAGCAGTGACTCAGGGACTCAGGCAGATACGCAGTATTTT. Amino acids: CASSDSGTQADTQYF.